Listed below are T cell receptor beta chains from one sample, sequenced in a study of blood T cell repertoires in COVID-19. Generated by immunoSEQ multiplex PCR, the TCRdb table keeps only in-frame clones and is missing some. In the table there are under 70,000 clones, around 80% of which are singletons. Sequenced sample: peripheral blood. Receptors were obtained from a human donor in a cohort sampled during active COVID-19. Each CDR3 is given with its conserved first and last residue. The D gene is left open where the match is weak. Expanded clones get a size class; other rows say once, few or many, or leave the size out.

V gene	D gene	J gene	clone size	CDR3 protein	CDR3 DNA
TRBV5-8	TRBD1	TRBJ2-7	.	CASSRQGKKGEQYF	TGTGCCAGCAGCCGACAGGGTAAAAAGGGCGAGCAGTACTTC
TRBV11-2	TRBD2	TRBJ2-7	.	CASSLWPGTSGREGEQYF	TGTGCCAGCAGCTTATGGCCGGGGACTAGCGGGAGGGAGGGCGAGCAGTACTTC
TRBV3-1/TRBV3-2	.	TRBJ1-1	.	CASSQDSRMADEAFF	TGTGCCAGCAGCCAAGATTCCCGAATGGCCGATGAAGCTTTCTTT
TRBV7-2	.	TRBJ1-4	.	CASSPYRPNEKLFF	TGTGCCAGCAGCCCGTATCGTCCTAATGAAAAACTGTTTTTT
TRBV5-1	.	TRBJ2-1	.	CASGELDNEQFF	TGCGCCAGCGGTGAACTTGACAATGAGCAGTTCTTC
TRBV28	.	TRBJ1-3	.	CASSPSQGGNTIYF	TGTGCCAGCAGTCCGTCACAGGGAGGAAACACCATATATTTT
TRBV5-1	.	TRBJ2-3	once	CASSLNPDNTDTQYF	TGCGCCAGCAGCTTAAACCCGGACAACACAGATACGCAGTATTTT
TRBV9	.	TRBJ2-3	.	CASSVGVSTDTQYF	TGTGCCAGCAGCGTAGGCGTGAGCACAGATACGCAGTATTTT
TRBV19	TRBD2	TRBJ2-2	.	CASTWASGRRTGELFF	TGTGCCAGTACGTGGGCTAGCGGGAGAAGAACCGGGGAGCTGTTTTTT
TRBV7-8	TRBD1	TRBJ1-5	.	CASSLYGDRGSNQPQHF	TGTGCCAGCAGCTTATATGGGGACAGGGGAAGCAATCAGCCCCAGCATTTT
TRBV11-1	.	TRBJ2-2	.	CASSSGPNTGELFF	TGTGCCAGCAGCTCGGGTCCTAACACCGGGGAGCTGTTTTTT
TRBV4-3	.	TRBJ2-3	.	CASSQVSGADTQYF	TGCGCCAGCAGCCAAGTTTCGGGGGCAGATACGCAGTATTTT
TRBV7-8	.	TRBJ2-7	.	CASSLAGGREQYF	TGTGCCAGCAGCTTAGCGGGGGGGCGCGAGCAGTACTTC
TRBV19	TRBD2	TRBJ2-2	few	CASSYSGGPPGELFF	TGTGCCAGTAGTTATTCGGGAGGTCCGCCCGGGGAGCTGTTTTTT
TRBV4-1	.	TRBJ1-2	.	CASSQDDTGRYGYTF	TGCGCCAGCAGCCAGGACGACACAGGGCGCTATGGCTACACCTTC
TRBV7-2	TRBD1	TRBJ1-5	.	CASSIQGLTNQPQHF	TGTGCCAGCAGCATACAGGGGCTCACTAATCAGCCCCAGCATTTT
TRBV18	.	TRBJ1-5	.	CASSPGNGNQPQHF	TGTGCCAGCTCACCGGGCAATGGCAATCAGCCCCAGCATTTT
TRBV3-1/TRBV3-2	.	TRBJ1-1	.	CASSPYRTGMNTEAFF	TGTGCCAGCAGCCCCTATAGGACGGGGATGAACACTGAAGCTTTCTTT
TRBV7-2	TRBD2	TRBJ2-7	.	CASSSGLSGSYEQYF	TGTGCCAGCAGCAGCGGCCTTAGCGGGAGCTACGAGCAGTACTTC
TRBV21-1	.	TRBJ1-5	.	CASSIRWANNQPQHF	TGTGCCAGCAGCATACGTTGGGCCAACAATCAGCCCCAGCATTTT
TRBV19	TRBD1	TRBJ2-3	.	CASSSWTGPTDTQYF	TGTGCCAGTAGTTCCTGGACAGGGCCCACAGATACGCAGTATTTT
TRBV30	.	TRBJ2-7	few	CAWSGPHQGHRAGEQYF	TGTGCCTGGAGTGGACCACACCAGGGTCACAGGGCCGGCGAGCAGTACTTC
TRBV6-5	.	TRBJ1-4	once	CASSRGVSWEKLFF	TGTGCCAGCAGCCGCGGTGTCAGTTGGGAAAAACTGTTTTTT
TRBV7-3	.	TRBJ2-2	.	CASSLKGRGTGELFF	TGTGCCAGCAGCTTAAAGGGGCGCGGCACCGGGGAGCTGTTTTTT
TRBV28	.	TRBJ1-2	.	CASSSQFYGYTF	TGTGCCAGCAGTAGTCAGTTCTATGGCTACACCTTC